These 13 T cell receptor beta chains were sequenced from one sample in a study of T-cell memory formation after mild COVID-19. TCRdb used MiXCR to reprocess the 5' RACE reads, holding one entry per CDR3 protein. This sample has 92,000 or so distinct CDR3 sequences, with roughly an eighth found just once. The material sequenced was PBMCs or a T cell subset sorted from them (not recorded which). The origin of the receptors is an adult woman who had mild COVID-19 (a few samples of this study predate the infection). Cell type and time point are not known.

This clonotype has a count of ten or more. V gene TRBV3-1 combines with J gene TRBJ2-5, with TRBD2 matching 7 bases. The V gene end was trimmed by 4 bases and the J gene end by 5 bases; junction bases not matched to a gene: 16. Germline V gene sequence: CDR1 LGHDT, CDR2 YNNKEL (reference sequence). The CDR3 runs 17 residues. The CDR3 loop is CASSPEVDRPGRETQYF. DNA of the CDR3: TGTGCCAGCAGCCCGGAGGTCGACCGGCCCGGGAGGGAGACCCAGTACTTC.

This chain joins TRBV4-1 and TRBJ2-1, with D possibly matching TRBD2 (6 bases). From germline, CDR1 is MGHRA and CDR2 YSYEKL. Trimming took off 0 bases at V and 9 bases at J, with 18 bases between the two ends. This CDR3 contains 16 residues. CDR3 coding DNA: TGCGCCAGCAGCCAAGATTGGCTTCCCCTGGGGGGTGAGCAGTTCTTC. It codes for CASSQDWLPLGGEQFF.

This clonotype was found many times. The gene calls are TRBV5-1 and TRBJ2-3; D perhaps matches TRBD1 (5 bases). CDR3 length: 13 residues. Per the germline V gene, CDR1 is SGHRS and CDR2 is YFSETQ. V lost 2 bases, J lost 11 bases, and 15 bases lay in between. The CDR3 protein is CASSFTQGEEQYF. In DNA, the CDR3 is TGCGCCAGCAGCTTTACTCAGGGTGAAGAGCAGTATTTT.

This clonotype was seen more than once but under ten times. This chain connects TRBV27 to TRBJ2-7; no reliable D call. V was clipped by 5 bases and J by 6 bases, with 20 bases between them. Germline CDR1 MNHEY, CDR2 SMNVEV (reference sequence). The CDR3 spans 15 residues. CDR3: CASSPPLGGSFEQYF. The CDR3 nucleotides read TGTGCCAGCAGTCCCCCGTTGGGCGGAAGTTTCGAGCAGTACTTC.

This clonotype appeared a few times. In nucleotides, the CDR3 is TGTGCCAGCAGCCACTATGAGGAGGGGCCTTACTATGGCTACACCTTC. This codes for CASSHYEEGPYYGYTF. The V gene is TRBV7-2, the J gene TRBJ1-2; TRBD1 is a possible D gene (5 bases). The length of the CDR3 is 16 residues. Germline V gene lookup returns CDR1 SGHTA and CDR2 FQGNSA. Trimming removed 5 bases at V and 3 bases at J, with 19 bases between.

This clonotype was counted a few times. The genes are TRBV5-1 and TRBJ1-1, with 9 bases fitting TRBD1. The CDR3 is 13 residues long. CDR1 is SGHRS, CDR2 YFSETQ, per germline. Unmatched junction bases numbered 4, after V lost 5 bases and J lost 5 bases. The CDR3 spells CASSYDRGTEAFF. The DNA for the CDR3 is TGCGCCAGCAGTTACGACAGGGGGACTGAAGCTTTCTTT.

The table lists this clonotype with a few counts. The rearrangement uses TRBV20-1 and TRBJ2-5, with 11 bases aligning to TRBD1. Germline loops: CDR1 DFQATT, CDR2 SNEGSKA (reference sequence). V dropped 3 bases and J dropped 5; count of bases not matched to a gene: 8. The CDR3 is 15 amino acids. For the CDR3, the DNA is TGCAGTGCTAGTAACCGGGACAGGGGGAAGGAGACCCAGTACTTC. It is translated as CSASNRDRGKETQYF.

This clonotype was counted between two and nine times. The chain combines TRBV2 with TRBJ2-3, with 10 bases identical to TRBD1. Looked up from germline, CDR1 is SNHLY and CDR2 is FYNNEI. The CDR3 covers 15 residues. The junction had 6 bases not matched to a gene; V was cut back by 5 bases and J by 4 bases. The CDR3: CASSYDRGLADTQYF. The DNA for the CDR3 is TGTGCCAGCAGTTATGACAGGGGGCTAGCAGATACGCAGTATTTT.

This clonotype was seen a few times. This chain links TRBV5-1 with TRBJ2-7; D may be TRBD2 (6 bases). The CDR3 is 13 amino acids. CDR1 is SGHRS and CDR2 is YFSETQ in the germline V gene. The V end was cut by 6 bases, the J end by 1 base, with 11 bases between. The DNA for the CDR3 is TGCGCCAGCACCCCTGGGGGGTCCTACGAGCAGTACTTC. This translates into CASTPGGSYEQYF.

The chain carries TRBV7-9 and TRBJ2-7; perhaps D is TRBD1 or TRBD2 (5 bases each). CDR1 is SEHNR and CDR2 is FQNEAQ in the germline V gene (reference sequence). CDR3 size: 12 residues. V was cut by 7 bases and J by 2 bases, with 9 bases left in between. CDR3 bases: TGTGCCAGCACCGAGGGGACCTACGAGCAGTACTTC. This encodes CASTEGTYEQYF.

V usage is TRBV12-3 or TRBV12-4 and J usage is TRBJ2-5; 15 bases fit TRBD2. With 5 bases clipped from V and 5 bases from J, the junction kept 12 bases outside the gene matches. There are 18 residues in the CDR3. For the CDR3, the DNA is TGTGCCAGCAGTGCAAGGACTAGCGGGGGGGCCTTCGGGGAGACCCAGTACTTC. Protein sequence: CASSARTSGGAFGETQYF.

This rearrangement joins TRBV7-8 to TRBJ2-1; D is perhaps TRBD2 (6 bases). The germline V gene has CDR1 SGHVS and CDR2 FQNEAQ. CDR3 size: 17 residues. The ends were cut back, 0 bases at V and 0 bases at J, with 12 bases in the middle. The CDR3 DNA reads TGTGCCAGCAGCTTAGCCATTAGCGGTTACTCCTACAATGAGCAGTTCTTC. Encoded protein: CASSLAISGYSYNEQFF.

This clonotype was seen only a few times. This sequence joins TRBV11-3 and TRBJ2-7; a possible D gene is TRBD2 (5 bases). CDR3 size: 16 residues. The germline gives CDR1 SGHNT, CDR2 YENEEA. V was trimmed by 1 base and J by 3 bases, leaving 16 bases between them. The CDR3 spells CASSLGLREYYYEQYF. CDR3 DNA sequence: TGTGCCAGCAGCTTAGGTCTGAGGGAATACTACTACGAGCAGTACTTC.